The sequence of this T cell receptor (beta chain) was determined in a study of control samples from healthy donors and cancer patients. The CDR3 length is 17 residues. Per the germline V gene, CDR1 is SEHNR and CDR2 is FQNEAQ (reference sequence). V shed 2 bases and J shed 0 bases, with 14 bases lying between them. Data came from immunoSEQ multiplex PCR; TCRdb stores just in-frame clones and leaves some out. The table shows 100,000 to 150,000 clones, with around 94% occurring only once. Sequenced input: PBMCs. The receptor's source is an elderly man with head and neck cancer. The rearrangement joins TRBV7-9 to TRBJ1-3; D is unresolved. Written as DNA, the CDR3 is TGTGCCAGCAGCTTAACAGCTCGGGCTAGCTCTGGAAACACCATATATTTT. Residues: CASSLTARASSGNTIYF.